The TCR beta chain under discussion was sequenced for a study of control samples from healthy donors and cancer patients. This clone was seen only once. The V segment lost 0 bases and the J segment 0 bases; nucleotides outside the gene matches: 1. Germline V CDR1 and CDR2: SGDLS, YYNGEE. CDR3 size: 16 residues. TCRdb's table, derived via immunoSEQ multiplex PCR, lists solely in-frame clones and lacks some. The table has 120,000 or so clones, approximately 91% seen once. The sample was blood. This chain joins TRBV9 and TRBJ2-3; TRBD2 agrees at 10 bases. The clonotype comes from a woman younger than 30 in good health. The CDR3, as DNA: TGTGCCAGCAGCGTAGAACTAGCGGGGAGCACAGATACGCAGTATTTT. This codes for CASSVELAGSTDTQYF. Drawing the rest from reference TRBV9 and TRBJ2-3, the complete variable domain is DSGVTQTPKHLITATGQRVTLRCSPRSGDLSVYWYQQSLDQGLQFLIQYYNGEERAKGNILERFSAQQFPDLHSELNLSSLELGDSALYFCASSVELAGSTDTQYFGPGTRLTVL.